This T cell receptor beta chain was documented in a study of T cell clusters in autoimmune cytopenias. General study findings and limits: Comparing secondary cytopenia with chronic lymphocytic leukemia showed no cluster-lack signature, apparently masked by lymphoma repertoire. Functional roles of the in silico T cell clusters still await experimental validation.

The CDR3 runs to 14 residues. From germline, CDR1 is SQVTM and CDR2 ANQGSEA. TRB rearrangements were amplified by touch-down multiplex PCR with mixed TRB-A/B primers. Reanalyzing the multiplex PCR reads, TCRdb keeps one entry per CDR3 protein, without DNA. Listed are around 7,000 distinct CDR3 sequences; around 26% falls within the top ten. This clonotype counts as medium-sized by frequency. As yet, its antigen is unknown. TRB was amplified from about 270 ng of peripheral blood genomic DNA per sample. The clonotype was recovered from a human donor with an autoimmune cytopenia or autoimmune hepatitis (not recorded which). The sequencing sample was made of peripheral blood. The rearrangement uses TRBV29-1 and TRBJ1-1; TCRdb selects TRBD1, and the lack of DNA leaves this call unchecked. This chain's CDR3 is CSATGSRGNTEAFF. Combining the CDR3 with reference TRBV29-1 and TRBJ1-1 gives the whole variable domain SAVISQKPSRDICQRGTSLTIQCQVDSQVTMMFWYRQQPGQSLTLIATANQGSEATYESGFVIDKFPISRPNLTFSTLTVSNMSPEDSSIYLCSATGSRGNTEAFFGQGTRLTVV.